What follows are 26 T cell receptor beta chains derived from one specimen sequenced in a study of T cell repertoires in cytomegalovirus infection. MiXCR, applied by TCRdb to the reads, yields one record per CDR3 protein. This sample has under 200,000 distinct CDR3 sequences; 7.5% to 10% occur once, and the top ten carry about 4.2%. Material for sequencing was PBMCs. These TCRs come from a human donor in good health (CMV status not recorded). Some clones in this sample may be carry-over from other donors' samples.

This clonotype was found many times. This chain joins TRBV7-2 and TRBJ1-5; D gene ambiguous. This CDR3 has 15 residues. V lost 1 base and J lost 5, with 12 bases in between. From germline, CDR1 is SGHTA and CDR2 FQGNSA. This CDR3 reads CASSLVGSWDQPQHF. For the CDR3, the DNA is TGTGCCAGCAGCTTAGTCGGGTCGTGGGATCAGCCCCAGCATTTT.

This clonotype was detected many times. The V gene is TRBV7-2, the J gene TRBJ1-2, with D tentatively TRBD1 (6 bases). V was pared by 7 bases and J by 4 bases, with 13 bases between. The CDR3 is made up of 13 amino acids. CDR1 and CDR2 from the germline V gene are SGHTA and FQGNSA. The CDR3: CASTDRDTYGYTF. Here the CDR3 DNA reads TGTGCCAGCACCGACCGGGACACCTATGGCTACACCTTC.

This clonotype was seen more than once but under ten times. The chain recombines TRBV6-2 or TRBV6-3 with TRBJ2-1; 10 nucleotides align to TRBD2. V was pared by 4 bases and J by 4 bases, with 1 base of the junction left unmatched. The germline V gene encodes CDR1 MNHEY and CDR2 SVGEGT. This CDR3 comprises 14 residues. In nucleotides, the CDR3 is TGTGCCAGCAGTTCGACTAGCGGGTACAATGAGCAGTTCTTC. The encoded protein is CASSSTSGYNEQFF.

This clonotype occurred many times. The CDR3 spells CASSGTGYEQYF. DNA for the CDR3: TGTGCCAGCAGCGGGACAGGGTACGAGCAGTACTTC. V and J are TRBV7-2 and TRBJ2-7; 9 nucleotides align to TRBD1. The V gene end was trimmed by 5 bases and the J gene end by 4 bases; junction bases not matched to a gene: 0. The CDR3 loop spans 12 amino acids. Looked up from germline, CDR1 is SGHTA and CDR2 is FQGNSA.

Only a few counts were recorded for this clonotype. The chain carries TRBV14 and TRBJ2-4; 9 nucleotides match TRBD2. Germline lookup yields CDR1 SGHDN and CDR2 FVKESK. Trimming took 4 bases from V and 1 from J; bases not matched to a gene: 17. The CDR3 runs 20 residues. In nucleotides, the CDR3 is TGTGCCAGCAGCCTGACATCTTACGGTAGCGGGAGTTGGGCCAAAAACATTCAGTACTTC. The encoded protein is CASSLTSYGSGSWAKNIQYF. Looking up the rest from reference TRBV14 and TRBJ2-4 gives the full variable domain: EAGVTQFPSHSVIEKGQTVTLRCDPISGHDNLYWYRRVMGKEIKFLLHFVKESKQDESGMPNNRFLAERTGGTYSTLKVQPAELEDSGVYFCASSLTSYGSGSWAKNIQYFGAGTRLSVL.

Concerning this clonotype itself: A clone one base away is much larger, so this may be a read error. This rearrangement joins TRBV28 to TRBJ2-2; the D gene is possibly TRBD1 (6 bases). This CDR3 contains 16 residues. Germline V gene sequence: CDR1 MDHEN, CDR2 SYDVKM. V was clipped by 6 bases and J by 4 bases, with 18 bases between them. The CDR3: CASSHPQGRGTGELFF. The CDR3 nucleotides read TGTGCCAGCAGCCACCCCCAGGGGCGAGGCACCGGGGAGCTGTTTTTT.

The V call is TRBV30, the J call TRBJ1-1; D unclear. V was cut by 5 bases and J by 12 bases, with 13 bases left in between. This CDR3 is built from 10 residues. Germline CDR1 GTSNPN, CDR2 SVGIG (reference sequence). The CDR3 bases are TGTGCCTGGCGGACCGTCGCAACTTTCTTT. Residues: CAWRTVATFF.

In its sample, this clonotype was seen a few times. The chain combines TRBV28 with TRBJ1-5; D unresolved. CDR3 length equals 14 residues. Trimming shortened V by 5 bases and J by 6 bases, and 14 bases separated the two germline ends. CDR1 MDHEN and CDR2 SYDVKM come from the germline V gene. CDR3 sequence reads: CASSPPPRVQPQHF. CDR3 coding DNA: TGTGCCAGCAGTCCCCCGCCCCGGGTTCAGCCCCAGCATTTT.

The V call is TRBV29-1, the J call TRBJ2-5; D gene uncertain. From germline, CDR1 is SQVTM and CDR2 ANQGSEA. With 6 bases removed from V and 4 bases from J, the gap between germline ends came to 15 bases. The CDR3 consists of 13 residues. The CDR3 loop is CSVAEWVRETQYF. CDR3 sequence (DNA): TGCAGCGTCGCGGAGTGGGTGAGAGAGACCCAGTACTTC.

A few counts support this clonotype. The gene calls are TRBV6-6 and TRBJ2-1, with 12 nucleotides matching TRBD2. The CDR3 extends over 17 amino acids. Trimming cost V 2 bases and J 6 bases; bases outside gene matches: 8. CDR1 is MNHNY and CDR2 is SVGAGI in the germline V gene (reference sequence). CDR3 loop: CASSYEQLAGGGNEQFF. In DNA form, the CDR3 reads TGTGCCAGCAGTTACGAACAACTAGCGGGAGGAGGCAATGAGCAGTTCTTC.

A remark on this clonotype: Being one base from a much bigger clone, this may be a read error. The rearrangement uses TRBV20-1 and TRBJ2-1; the D gene could be TRBD1 or TRBD2 (5 bases each). CDR1 and CDR2 from the germline V gene are DFQATT and SNEGSKA (reference sequence). The CDR3 runs to 15 residues. CDR3 residues: CSARDLGRAYNVQFF. The CDR3 DNA sequence: TGCAGTGCTAGAGATTTGGGACGAGCCTACAATGTGCAGTTCTTC.

Concerning this clonotype: This may come from a read error, since a much larger clone is one base off. V and J are TRBV28 and TRBJ2-5; D call uncertain. The CDR3 runs 14 residues. V was trimmed by 2 bases and J by 4 bases, leaving 11 bases between them. Germline CDR1 and CDR2: MDHEN and SYDVKM. The CDR3 DNA sequence: TGTGCCAGCAGTTTACGACGCCAGCCAGAGACCCAGTACTTC. It is translated as CASSLRRQPETQYF.

This clonotype was counted many times. V and J are TRBV7-3 and TRBJ1-1; D remains ambiguous. Per the germline V gene, CDR1 is SGHTA and CDR2 is FQGTGA. The V end lost 0 bases, the J end lost 3 bases, and 8 bases lay between the germline ends. The CDR3 is 14 residues long. CDR3 protein: CASSLTIGDTEAFF. Here the CDR3 DNA reads TGTGCCAGCAGCTTAACGATCGGGGACACTGAAGCTTTCTTT.

Many counts were recorded for this clonotype. The chain combines TRBV12-3 or TRBV12-4 with TRBJ1-1, with a weak D call TRBD1 (6 bases). V lost 2 bases to trimming and J lost 5 bases, with 12 bases between them. This CDR3 is built from 14 residues. The CDR3 protein is CASSLTGAGTEAFF. For the CDR3, the DNA is TGTGCCAGCAGTTTAACGGGGGCAGGGACTGAAGCTTTCTTT.

This clonotype has a count of ten or more. The chain carries TRBV6-2 or TRBV6-3 and TRBJ2-3, with D uncertain. V lost 0 bases and J lost 6, with 19 bases in between. The CDR3 runs 17 residues. Germline CDR1 is MNHEY and CDR2 is SVGEGT. The CDR3 region has the DNA TGTGCCAGCAGTTACTCCACCGGAATGGAAATGTCGGATACGCAGTATTTT. It translates to CASSYSTGMEMSDTQYF.

The chain recombines TRBV6-4 with TRBJ1-1; unclear D gene. With 5 bases removed from V and 5 bases from J, the gap between germline ends came to 15 bases. Per the germline V gene, CDR1 is MRHNA and CDR2 is SNTAGT. The CDR3 is made up of 14 amino acids. CDR3 in amino acids: CASSSDPIGTEAFF. The CDR3 region has the DNA TGTGCCAGCAGTAGCGACCCAATCGGGACTGAAGCTTTCTTT.

Turning to this clonotype: This may come from a read error, since a much larger clone is one base off. The chain is built from TRBV4-2 and TRBJ1-2; D remains ambiguous. This CDR3 contains 12 residues. The V and J ends lost 2 bases and 4 bases respectively, with 5 bases between them. Looked up from germline, CDR1 is LGHNA and CDR2 is YNFKEQ. CDR3 protein: CASSQKIYGYTF. DNA for the CDR3: TGTGCCAGCAGCCAAAAGATCTATGGCTACACCTTC.

This clonotype showed up many times. The rearrangement links TRBV6-2 or TRBV6-3 to TRBJ1-1; D ambiguous. The CDR3 runs to 16 residues. Deletions cut 3 bases from V and 6 bases from J, with 20 bases between. Germline lookup yields CDR1 MNHEY and CDR2 SVGEGT. The CDR3 DNA reads TGTGCCAGCAGTTATGCCCGAGGGAGAGAAAGGCCTGAAGCTTTCTTT. Translated: CASSYARGRERPEAFF.

A remark on this clonotype: A clone one base away is much larger, so this may be a read error. The J gene is TRBJ2-6, the V gene TRBV7-2, with TRBD1 as a possible D gene (6 bases). This CDR3 is 16 amino acids long. Germline V gene sequence: CDR1 SGHTA, CDR2 FQGNSA. Here the CDR3 reads CVSSLQGSPGANVLTF. In nucleotides, the CDR3 is TGTGTCAGCAGCCTACAGGGCTCCCCTGGGGCCAACGTCCTGACTTTC. Drawing the rest from reference TRBV7-2 and TRBJ2-6, the complete variable domain is GAGVSQSPSNKVTEKGKDVELRCDPISGHTALYWYRQSLGQGLEFLIYFQGNSAPDKSGLPSDRFSAERTGGSVSTLTIQRTQQEDSAVYLCVSSLQGSPGANVLTFGAGSRLTVL.

Many counts were recorded for this clonotype. In DNA form, the CDR3 reads TGTGCCAGCTCACTTTCCCGGACGGCCGGGGGCACTGAAGCTTTCTTT. This codes for CASSLSRTAGGTEAFF. This chain links TRBV18 with TRBJ1-1, with D tentatively TRBD1 (5 bases). The CDR3 has 16 amino acids. V lost 4 bases to trimming and J lost 4 bases, with 19 bases between them. Germline loops: CDR1 KGHSH, CDR2 LQKENI.

This clonotype was observed many times. This chain links TRBV12-5 with TRBJ2-2, with 10 bases aligning to TRBD2. Germline assignment: CDR1 LGHNT and CDR2 FRNRAP. CDR3 size: 17 residues. V was clipped by 1 base and J by 6 bases; unmatched bases: 8. The CDR3 here is CASGLGSAGGPSGELFF. The CDR3 DNA reads as TGTGCTAGTGGTTTGGGATCAGCGGGAGGGCCGTCCGGGGAGCTGTTTTTT.

This clonotype came up a few times. This chain uses TRBV28 with TRBJ2-2; 11 bases are a match to TRBD1. V trimming: 3 bases; J trimming: 7 bases; junction bases outside the gene matches: 4. Germline assignment: CDR1 MDHEN and CDR2 SYDVKM. The CDR3 is made up of 15 amino acids. In DNA, the CDR3 is TGTGCCAGCAGTTTCTCCGGGACAGGGGGCGGGGAGCTGTTTTTT. It codes for CASSFSGTGGGELFF.

V is TRBV6-2 or TRBV6-3 and J is TRBJ2-6; no clear D gene. Trimming removed 5 bases from V and 2 bases from J, with 10 bases in between. The germline gives CDR1 MNHEY, CDR2 SVGEGT. There are 15 residues in the CDR3. CDR3 region: CASSLRTAGANVLTF. DNA of the CDR3: TGTGCCAGCAGTCTCCGTACGGCTGGGGCCAACGTCCTGACTTTC.

This clonotype is a singleton in its sample. The chain joins TRBV5-5 to TRBJ2-2; no clear D gene. V lost 4 bases to trimming and J lost 3 bases, with 7 bases between them. From germline, CDR1 is SGHKS and CDR2 YYEKEE (reference sequence). CDR3 length: 13 amino acids. In DNA, the CDR3 is TGTGCCAGCAGCCTGGAACACACCGGGGAGCTGTTTTTT. Translating gives CASSLEHTGELFF. Supplemented by reference TRBV5-5 and TRBJ2-2, the full variable domain reads DAGVTQSPTHLIKTRGQQVTLRCSPISGHKSVSWYQQVLGQGPQFIFQYYEKEERGRGNFPDRFSARQFPNYSSELNVNALLLGDSALYLCASSLEHTGELFFGEGSRLTVL.

This clonotype was counted ten times or more. The rearrangement uses TRBV28 and TRBJ1-1; no reliable D call. Per germline, CDR1 MDHEN and CDR2 SYDVKM. This CDR3 region has 14 residues. V gave up 8 bases and J gave up 0 bases, with 13 bases separating them. CDR3 DNA sequence: TGTGCCAGCGCCCCAGGCTCCTTGAACACTGAAGCTTTCTTT. Protein: CASAPGSLNTEAFF.

There are many counts of this clonotype. This chain uses TRBV7-9 with TRBJ2-2, with TRBD2 matching 7 bases. The length of the CDR3 is 14 residues. CDR1 SEHNR and CDR2 FQNEAQ come from the germline V gene (reference sequence). The J segment lost 2 bases and the V segment lost 9 bases, leaving 6 bases of the junction unmatched. The CDR3 sequence: CASWKGLNTGELFF. In DNA form, the CDR3 reads TGTGCCAGTTGGAAGGGACTAAACACCGGGGAGCTGTTTTTT. The full variable domain, its missing parts supplied by reference TRBV7-9 and TRBJ2-2, is DTGVSQNPRHKITKRGQNVTFRCDPISEHNRLYWYRQTLGQGPEFLTYFQNEAQLEKSRLLSDRFSAERPKGSFSTLEIQRTEQGDSAMYLCASWKGLNTGELFFGEGSRLTVL.